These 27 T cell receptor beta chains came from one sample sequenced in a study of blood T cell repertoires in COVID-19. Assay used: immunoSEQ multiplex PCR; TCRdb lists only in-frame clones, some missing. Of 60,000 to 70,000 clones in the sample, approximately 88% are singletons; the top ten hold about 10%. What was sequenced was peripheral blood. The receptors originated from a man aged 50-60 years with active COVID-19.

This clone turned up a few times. The CDR3 nucleotides read TGTGCCAGCCGCCCGCGGACAGACTCCTACGAGCAGTACTTC. Its translation is CASRPRTDSYEQYF. The chain is built from TRBV7-9 and TRBJ2-7; perhaps TRBD1 as D (6 bases). Trimming removed 8 bases at V and 0 bases at J, with 14 bases between. CDR1 is SEHNR, CDR2 FQNEAQ, per germline (reference sequence). This CDR3 is built from 14 residues.

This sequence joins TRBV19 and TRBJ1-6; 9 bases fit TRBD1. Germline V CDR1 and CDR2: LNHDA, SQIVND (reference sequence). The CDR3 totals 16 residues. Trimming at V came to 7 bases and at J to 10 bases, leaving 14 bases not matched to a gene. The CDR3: CASTLAPGQGDSPLHF. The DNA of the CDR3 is TGTGCCAGTACCCTCGCCCCGGGACAGGGAGACTCACCCCTCCACTTT.

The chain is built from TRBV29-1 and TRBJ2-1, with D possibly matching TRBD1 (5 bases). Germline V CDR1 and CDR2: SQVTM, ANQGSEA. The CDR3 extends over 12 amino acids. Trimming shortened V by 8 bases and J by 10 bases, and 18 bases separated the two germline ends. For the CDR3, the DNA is TGCAGCTACTGGGGCGTAGGTAGAGAGCAGTTCTTC. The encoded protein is CSYWGVGREQFF.

CDR3 sequence (DNA): TGTGCCAGCAGCGTAGATCCCTCGGGGTCCTACAATGAGCAGTTCTTC. Its translation is CASSVDPSGSYNEQFF. This chain joins TRBV9 and TRBJ2-1; tentative D call: TRBD2 (5 bases). Looked up from germline, CDR1 is SGDLS and CDR2 is YYNGEE. V was trimmed by 0 bases and J by 1 base, leaving 11 bases between them. CDR3 size: 16 residues. Full variable domain (remainder filled in from reference TRBV9 and TRBJ2-1): DSGVTQTPKHLITATGQRVTLRCSPRSGDLSVYWYQQSLDQGLQFLIQYYNGEERAKGNILERFSAQQFPDLHSELNLSSLELGDSALYFCASSVDPSGSYNEQFFGPGTRLTVL.

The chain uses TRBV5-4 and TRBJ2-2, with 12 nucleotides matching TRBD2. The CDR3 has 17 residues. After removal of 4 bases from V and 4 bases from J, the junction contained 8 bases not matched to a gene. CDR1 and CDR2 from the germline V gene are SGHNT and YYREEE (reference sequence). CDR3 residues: CASSPDLLAGGTGELFF. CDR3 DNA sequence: TGTGCCAGCAGCCCGGACCTACTAGCGGGGGGCACCGGGGAGCTGTTTTTT.

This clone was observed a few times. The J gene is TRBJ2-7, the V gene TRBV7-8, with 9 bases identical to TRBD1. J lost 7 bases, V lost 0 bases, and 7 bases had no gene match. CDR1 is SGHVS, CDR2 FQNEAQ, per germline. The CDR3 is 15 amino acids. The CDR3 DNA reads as TGTGCCAGCAGCTTAGCCGGGACAGGGTCAATGGAGCAGTACTTC. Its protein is CASSLAGTGSMEQYF.

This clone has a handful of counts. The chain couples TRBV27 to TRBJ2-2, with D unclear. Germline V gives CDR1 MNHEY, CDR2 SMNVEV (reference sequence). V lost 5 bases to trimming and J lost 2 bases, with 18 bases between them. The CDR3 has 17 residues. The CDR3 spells CASSPKPEGVNTGELFF. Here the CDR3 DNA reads TGTGCCAGCAGTCCCAAACCCGAAGGAGTCAACACCGGGGAGCTGTTTTTT.

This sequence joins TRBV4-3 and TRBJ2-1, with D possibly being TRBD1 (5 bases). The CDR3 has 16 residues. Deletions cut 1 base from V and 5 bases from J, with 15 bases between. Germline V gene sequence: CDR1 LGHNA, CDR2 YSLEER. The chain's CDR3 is CASSQGTQALNNEQFF. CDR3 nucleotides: TGCGCCAGCAGCCAAGGGACACAGGCCCTAAACAATGAGCAGTTCTTC.

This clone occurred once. The CDR3 protein is CASSSTSATGDTQYF. CDR3 DNA: TGTGCCAGCAGTTCTACTAGCGCAACTGGGGATACGCAGTATTTT. The J gene is TRBJ2-3, the V gene TRBV6-4; 7 bases are shared with TRBD2. V shed 5 bases and J 6 bases; nucleotides not matched to a gene: 11. There are 15 residues in the CDR3. From germline, CDR1 is MRHNA and CDR2 SNTAGT.

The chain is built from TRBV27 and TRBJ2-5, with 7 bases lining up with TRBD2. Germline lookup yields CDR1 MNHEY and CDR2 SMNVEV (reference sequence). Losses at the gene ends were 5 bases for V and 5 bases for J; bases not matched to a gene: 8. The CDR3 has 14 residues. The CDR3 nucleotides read TGTGCCAGCAGTCGACTAGCCGACGAGGAGACCCAGTACTTC. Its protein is CASSRLADEETQYF.

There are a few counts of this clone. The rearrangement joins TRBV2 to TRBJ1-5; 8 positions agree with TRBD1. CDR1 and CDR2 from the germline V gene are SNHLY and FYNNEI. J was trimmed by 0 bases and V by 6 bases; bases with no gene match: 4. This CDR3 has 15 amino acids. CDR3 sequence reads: CASRAGGHSNQPQHF. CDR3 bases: TGTGCCAGCAGGGCAGGGGGCCATAGCAATCAGCCCCAGCATTTT.

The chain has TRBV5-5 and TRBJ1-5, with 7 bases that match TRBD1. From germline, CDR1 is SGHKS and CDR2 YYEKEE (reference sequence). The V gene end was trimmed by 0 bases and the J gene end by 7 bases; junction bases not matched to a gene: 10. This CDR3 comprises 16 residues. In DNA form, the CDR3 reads TGTGCCAGCAGCTTGGAACTCAATAAAGGGGGCCAGCCCCAGCATTTT. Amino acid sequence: CASSLELNKGGQPQHF.

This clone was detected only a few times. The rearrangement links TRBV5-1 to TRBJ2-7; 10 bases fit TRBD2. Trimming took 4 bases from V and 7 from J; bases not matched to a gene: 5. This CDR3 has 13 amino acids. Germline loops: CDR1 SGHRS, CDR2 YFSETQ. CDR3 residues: CASSAGLAEEQYF. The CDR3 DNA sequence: TGCGCCAGCAGCGCTGGACTAGCGGAGGAGCAGTACTTC.

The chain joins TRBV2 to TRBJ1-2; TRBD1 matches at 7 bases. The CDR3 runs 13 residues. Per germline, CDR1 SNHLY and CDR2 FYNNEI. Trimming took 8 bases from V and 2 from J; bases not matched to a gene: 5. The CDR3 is CASSAGQNYGYTF. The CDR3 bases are TGTGCCAGCTCGGCGGGACAGAACTATGGCTACACCTTC. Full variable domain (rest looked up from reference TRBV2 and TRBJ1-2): EPEVTQTPSHQVTQMGQEVILRCVPISNHLYFYWYRQILGQKVEFLVSFYNNEISEKSEIFDDQFSVERPDGSNFTLKIRSTKLEDSAMYFCASSAGQNYGYTFGSGTRLTVV.

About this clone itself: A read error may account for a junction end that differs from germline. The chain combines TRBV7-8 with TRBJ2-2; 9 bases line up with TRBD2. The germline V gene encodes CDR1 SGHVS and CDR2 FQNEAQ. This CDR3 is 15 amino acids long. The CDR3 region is CASSSSGLAIGGLFF. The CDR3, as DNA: TGTGCCAGCAGCTCGTCGGGACTAGCCATCGGGGGGCTGTTTTTT.

The CDR3 region is CASSPSMAGAETQYF. The CDR3 DNA reads TGTGCCAGCTCACCATCCATGGCAGGGGCGGAAACCCAGTACTTC. The genes are TRBV18 and TRBJ2-5; a weak D match, TRBD1 (6 bases). From germline, CDR1 is KGHSH and CDR2 LQKENI. There are 15 residues in the CDR3. V lost 2 bases, J lost 8 bases, and 18 bases lay in between.

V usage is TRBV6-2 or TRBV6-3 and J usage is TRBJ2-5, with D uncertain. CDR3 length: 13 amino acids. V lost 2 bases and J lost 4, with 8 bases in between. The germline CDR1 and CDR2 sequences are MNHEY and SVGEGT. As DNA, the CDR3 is TGTGCCAGCAGTTACGGTTGGAGAGAGACCCAGTACTTC. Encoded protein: CASSYGWRETQYF.

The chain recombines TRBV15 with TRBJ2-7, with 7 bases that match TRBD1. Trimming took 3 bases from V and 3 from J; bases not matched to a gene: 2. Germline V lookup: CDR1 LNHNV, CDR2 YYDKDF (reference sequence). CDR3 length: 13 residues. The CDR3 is CATSRDRYYEQYF. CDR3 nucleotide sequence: TGTGCCACCAGCAGGGACAGGTACTACGAGCAGTACTTC.

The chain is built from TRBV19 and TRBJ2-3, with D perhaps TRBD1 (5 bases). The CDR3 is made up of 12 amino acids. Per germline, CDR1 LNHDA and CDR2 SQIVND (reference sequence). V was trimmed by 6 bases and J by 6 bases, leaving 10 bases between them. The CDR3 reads CASRQVGDTQYF. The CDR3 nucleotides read TGTGCCAGTAGACAGGTAGGGGATACGCAGTATTTT. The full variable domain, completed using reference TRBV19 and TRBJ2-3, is DGGITQSPKYLFRKEGQNVTLSCEQNLNHDAMYWYRQDPGQGLRLIYYSQIVNDFQKGDIAEGYSVSREKKESFPLTVTSAQKNPTAFYLCASRQVGDTQYFGPGTRLTVL.

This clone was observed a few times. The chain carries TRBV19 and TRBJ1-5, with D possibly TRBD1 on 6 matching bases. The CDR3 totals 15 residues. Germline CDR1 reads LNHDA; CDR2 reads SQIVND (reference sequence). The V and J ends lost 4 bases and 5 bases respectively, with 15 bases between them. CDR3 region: CASSTPTGKDQPQHF. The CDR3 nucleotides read TGTGCCAGTAGTACCCCCACAGGGAAGGATCAGCCCCAGCATTTT.

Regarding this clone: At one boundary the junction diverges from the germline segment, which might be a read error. CDR3 DNA: TGTGCTAGCAGCTTTGGGCTTACCGGGGAGCTGTTTTTT. It is translated as CASSFGLTGELFF. V is TRBV7-7 and J is TRBJ2-2; no reliable D call. CDR1 and CDR2 (germline): SSHAT, FNYEAQ (reference sequence). The length of the CDR3 is 13 residues.

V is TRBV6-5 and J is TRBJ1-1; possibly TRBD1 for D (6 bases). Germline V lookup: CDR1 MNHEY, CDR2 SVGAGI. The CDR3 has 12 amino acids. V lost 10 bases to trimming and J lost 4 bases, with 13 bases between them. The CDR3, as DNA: TGTGCCATCAGAGGGGGGGGCACTGAAGCTTTCTTT. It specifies CAIRGGGTEAFF.

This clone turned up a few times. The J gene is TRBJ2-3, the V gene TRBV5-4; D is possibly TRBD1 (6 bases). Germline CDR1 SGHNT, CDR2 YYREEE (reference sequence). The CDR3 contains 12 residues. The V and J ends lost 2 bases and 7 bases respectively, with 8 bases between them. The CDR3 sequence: CASSFDRNTQYF. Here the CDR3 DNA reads TGTGCCAGCAGCTTTGACAGGAATACGCAGTATTTT.

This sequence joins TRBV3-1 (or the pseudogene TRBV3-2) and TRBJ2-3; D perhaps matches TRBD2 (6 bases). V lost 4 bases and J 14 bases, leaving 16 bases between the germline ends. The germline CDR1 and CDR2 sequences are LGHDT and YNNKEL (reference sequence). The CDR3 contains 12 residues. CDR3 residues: CASSPGRGVGYF. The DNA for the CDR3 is TGTGCCAGCAGCCCCGGACGCGGGGTCGGGTATTTT.

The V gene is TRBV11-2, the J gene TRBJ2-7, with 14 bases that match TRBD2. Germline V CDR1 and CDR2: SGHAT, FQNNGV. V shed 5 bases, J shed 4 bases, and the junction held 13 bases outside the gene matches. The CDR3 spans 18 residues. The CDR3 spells CASSPGTSGGKRDYEQYF. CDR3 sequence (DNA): TGTGCCAGCAGCCCCGGGACTAGCGGGGGAAAACGGGATTACGAGCAGTACTTC.

The DNA for the CDR3 is TGCGCCAGCAGCTTGACTAGCGGGAGGGTAAATGAGCAGTTCTTC. Its translation: CASSLTSGRVNEQFF. V is TRBV5-1 and J is TRBJ2-1, with 13 bases that match TRBD2. V lost 1 base and J lost 7; bases outside the gene matches: 2. The germline CDR1 and CDR2 sequences are SGHRS and YFSETQ. The CDR3 is 15 residues long.

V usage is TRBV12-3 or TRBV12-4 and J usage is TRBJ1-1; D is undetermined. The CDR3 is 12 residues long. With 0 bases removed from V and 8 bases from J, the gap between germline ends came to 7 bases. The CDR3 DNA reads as TGTGCCAGCAGTTTAGCGCTACAGGAAGCTTTCTTT. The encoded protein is CASSLALQEAFF.